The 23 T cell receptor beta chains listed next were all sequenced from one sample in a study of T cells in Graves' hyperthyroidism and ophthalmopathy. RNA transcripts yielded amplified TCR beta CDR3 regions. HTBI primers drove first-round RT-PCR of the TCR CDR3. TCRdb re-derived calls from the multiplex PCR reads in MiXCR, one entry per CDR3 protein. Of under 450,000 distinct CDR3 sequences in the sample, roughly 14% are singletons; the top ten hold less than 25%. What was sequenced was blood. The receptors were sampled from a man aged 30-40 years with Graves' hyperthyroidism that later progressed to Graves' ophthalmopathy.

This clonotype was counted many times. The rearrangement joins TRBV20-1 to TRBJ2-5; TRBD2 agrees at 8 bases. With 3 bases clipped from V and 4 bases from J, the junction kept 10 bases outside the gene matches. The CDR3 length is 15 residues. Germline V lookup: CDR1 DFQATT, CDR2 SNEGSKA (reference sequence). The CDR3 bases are TGCAGTGCTAGGGTCCCGGGGGGGCGGCTAGAGACCCAGTACTTC. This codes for CSARVPGGRLETQYF.

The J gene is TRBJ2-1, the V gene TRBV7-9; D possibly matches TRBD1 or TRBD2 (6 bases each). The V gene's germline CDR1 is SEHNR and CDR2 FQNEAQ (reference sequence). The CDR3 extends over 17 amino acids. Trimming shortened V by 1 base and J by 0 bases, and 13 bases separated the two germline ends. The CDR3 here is CASSLGWGASSYNEQFF. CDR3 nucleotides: TGTGCCAGCAGCTTAGGTTGGGGGGCTAGCTCCTACAATGAGCAGTTCTTC.

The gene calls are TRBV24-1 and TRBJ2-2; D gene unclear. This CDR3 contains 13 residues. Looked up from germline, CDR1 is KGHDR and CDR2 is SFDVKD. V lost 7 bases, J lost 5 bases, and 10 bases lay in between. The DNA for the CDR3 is TGTGCCACCAGGGACCTCCCGACCGGGGAGCTGTTTTTT. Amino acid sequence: CATRDLPTGELFF.

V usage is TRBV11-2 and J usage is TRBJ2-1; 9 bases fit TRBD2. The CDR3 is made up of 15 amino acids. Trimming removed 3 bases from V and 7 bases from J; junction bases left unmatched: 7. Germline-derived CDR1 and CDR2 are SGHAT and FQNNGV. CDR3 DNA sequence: TGTGCCAGCAGCTTCTGGCGGGGGGGTGCGAATGAGCAGTTCTTC. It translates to CASSFWRGGANEQFF.

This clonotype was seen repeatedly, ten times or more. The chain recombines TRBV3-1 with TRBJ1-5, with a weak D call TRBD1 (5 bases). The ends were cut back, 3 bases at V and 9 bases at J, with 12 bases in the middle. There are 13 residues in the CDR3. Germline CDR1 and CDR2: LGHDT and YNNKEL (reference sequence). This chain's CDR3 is CASSQGTLRPQHF. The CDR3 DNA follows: TGTGCCAGCAGCCAGGGGACCCTGAGGCCCCAGCATTTT. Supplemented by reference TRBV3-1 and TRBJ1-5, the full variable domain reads DTAVSQTPKYLVTQMGNDKSIKCEQNLGHDTMYWYKQDSKKFLKIMFSYNNKELIINETVPNRFSPKSPDKAHLNLHINSLELGDSAVYFCASSQGTLRPQHFGDGTRLSIL.

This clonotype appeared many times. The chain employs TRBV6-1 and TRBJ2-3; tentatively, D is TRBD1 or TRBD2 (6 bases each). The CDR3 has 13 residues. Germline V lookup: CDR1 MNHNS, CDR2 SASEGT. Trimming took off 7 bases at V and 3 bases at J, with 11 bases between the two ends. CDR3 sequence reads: CASTGGMTDTQYF. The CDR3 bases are TGTGCCAGCACCGGGGGCATGACAGATACGCAGTATTTT.

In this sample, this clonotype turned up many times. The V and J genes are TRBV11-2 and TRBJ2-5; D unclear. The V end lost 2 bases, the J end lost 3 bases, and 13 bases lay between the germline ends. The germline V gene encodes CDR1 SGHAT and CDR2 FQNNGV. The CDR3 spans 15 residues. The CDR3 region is CASSLTLPFEETQYF. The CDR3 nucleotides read TGTGCCAGCAGCTTAACCCTGCCGTTCGAAGAGACCCAGTACTTC.

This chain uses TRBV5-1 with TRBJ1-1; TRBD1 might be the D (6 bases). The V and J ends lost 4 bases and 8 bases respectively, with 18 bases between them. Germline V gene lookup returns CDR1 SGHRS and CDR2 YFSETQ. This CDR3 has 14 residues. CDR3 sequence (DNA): TGCGCCAGCAGCGGGGGCGGGCCGTCAACCGAAGCTTTCTTT. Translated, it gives CASSGGGPSTEAFF.

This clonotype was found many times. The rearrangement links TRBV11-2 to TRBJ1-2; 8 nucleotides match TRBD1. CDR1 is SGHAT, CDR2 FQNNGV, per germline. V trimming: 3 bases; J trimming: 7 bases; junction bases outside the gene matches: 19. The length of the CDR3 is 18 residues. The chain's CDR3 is CASSFNSGTGSSTGGYTF. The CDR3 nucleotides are TGTGCCAGCAGCTTTAACTCCGGGACAGGTTCTTCGACTGGTGGCTACACCTTC.

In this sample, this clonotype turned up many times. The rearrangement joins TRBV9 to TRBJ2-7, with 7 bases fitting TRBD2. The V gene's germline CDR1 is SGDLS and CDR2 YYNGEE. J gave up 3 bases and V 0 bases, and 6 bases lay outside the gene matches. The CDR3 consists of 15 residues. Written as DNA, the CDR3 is TGTGCCAGCAGCGTAGGGGCTAGCGGTGACTACGAGCAGTACTTC. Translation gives CASSVGASGDYEQYF.

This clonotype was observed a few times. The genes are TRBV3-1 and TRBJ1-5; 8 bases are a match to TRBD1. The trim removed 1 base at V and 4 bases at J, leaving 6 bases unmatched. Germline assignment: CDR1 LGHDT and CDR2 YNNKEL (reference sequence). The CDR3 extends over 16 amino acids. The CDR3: CASSQGRDRRNQPQHF. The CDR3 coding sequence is TGTGCCAGCAGCCAAGGCCGGGACAGGCGGAATCAGCCCCAGCATTTT.

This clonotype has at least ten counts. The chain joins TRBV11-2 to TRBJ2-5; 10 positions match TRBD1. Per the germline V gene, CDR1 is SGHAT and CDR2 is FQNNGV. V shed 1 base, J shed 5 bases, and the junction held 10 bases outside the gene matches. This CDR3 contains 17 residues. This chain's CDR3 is CASSLVLDRGHGETQYF. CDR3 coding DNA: TGTGCCAGCAGCTTAGTCCTTGACAGGGGGCACGGGGAGACCCAGTACTTC.

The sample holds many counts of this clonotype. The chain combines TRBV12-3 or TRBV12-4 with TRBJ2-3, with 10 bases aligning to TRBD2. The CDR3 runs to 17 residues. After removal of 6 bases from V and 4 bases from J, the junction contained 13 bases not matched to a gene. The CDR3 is CASSRRPERGGSDTQYF. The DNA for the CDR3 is TGTGCCAGCAGCCGACGTCCGGAGCGGGGGGGGTCAGATACGCAGTATTTT.

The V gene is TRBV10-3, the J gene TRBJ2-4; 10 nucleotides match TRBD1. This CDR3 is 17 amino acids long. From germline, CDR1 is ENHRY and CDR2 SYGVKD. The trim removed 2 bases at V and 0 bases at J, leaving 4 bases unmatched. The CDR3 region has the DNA TGTGCCATCAGTGAGAGACAGGGGGCGCAAGCCAAAAACATTCAGTACTTC. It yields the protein CAISERQGAQAKNIQYF.

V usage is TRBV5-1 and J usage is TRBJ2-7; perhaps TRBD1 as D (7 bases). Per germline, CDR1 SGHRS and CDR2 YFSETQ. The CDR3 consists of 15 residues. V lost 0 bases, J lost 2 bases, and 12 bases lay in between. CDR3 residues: CASSLGGTAAYEQYF. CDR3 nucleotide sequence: TGCGCCAGCAGCTTGGGCGGGACAGCGGCCTACGAGCAGTACTTC.

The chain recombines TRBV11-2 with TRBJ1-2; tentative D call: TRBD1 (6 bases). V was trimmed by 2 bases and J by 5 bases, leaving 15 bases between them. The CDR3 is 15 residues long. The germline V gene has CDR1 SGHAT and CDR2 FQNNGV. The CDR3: CASSLNGGPEYGYTF. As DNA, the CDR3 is TGTGCCAGCAGCTTAAATGGGGGGCCCGAGTATGGCTACACCTTC.

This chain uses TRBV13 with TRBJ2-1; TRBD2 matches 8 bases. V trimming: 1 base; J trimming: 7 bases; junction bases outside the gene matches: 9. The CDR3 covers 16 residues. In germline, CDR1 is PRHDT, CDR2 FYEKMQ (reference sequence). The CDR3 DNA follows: TGTGCCAGCAGCTTAGTGTCCAGCGGGGGAGCGAATGAGCAGTTCTTC. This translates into CASSLVSSGGANEQFF.

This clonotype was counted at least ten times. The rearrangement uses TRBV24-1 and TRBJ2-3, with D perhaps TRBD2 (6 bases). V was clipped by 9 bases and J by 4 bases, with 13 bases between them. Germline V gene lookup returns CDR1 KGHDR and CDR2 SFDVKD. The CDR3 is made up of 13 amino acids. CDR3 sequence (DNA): TGTGCCACCGGCCCGCGGGGCGCAGATACGCAGTATTTT. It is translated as CATGPRGADTQYF.

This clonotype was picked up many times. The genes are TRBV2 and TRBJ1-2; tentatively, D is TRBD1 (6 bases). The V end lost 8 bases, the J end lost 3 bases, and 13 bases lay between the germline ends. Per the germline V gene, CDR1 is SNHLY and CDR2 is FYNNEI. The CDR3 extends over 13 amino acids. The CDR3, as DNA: TGTGCCAGCGGTAGACAGGAGGACTATGGCTACACCTTC. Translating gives CASGRQEDYGYTF.

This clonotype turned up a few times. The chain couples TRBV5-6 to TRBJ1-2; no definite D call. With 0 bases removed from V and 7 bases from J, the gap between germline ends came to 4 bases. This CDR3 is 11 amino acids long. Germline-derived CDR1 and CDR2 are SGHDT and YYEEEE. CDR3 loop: CASSLASGYTF. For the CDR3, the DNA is TGTGCCAGCAGCTTGGCATCTGGCTACACCTTC.

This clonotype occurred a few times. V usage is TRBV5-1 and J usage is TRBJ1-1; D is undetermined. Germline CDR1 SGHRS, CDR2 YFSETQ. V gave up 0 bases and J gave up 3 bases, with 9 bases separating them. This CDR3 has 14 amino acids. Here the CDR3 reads CASSLVGLDTEAFF. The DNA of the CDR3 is TGCGCCAGCAGCTTGGTAGGGCTGGACACTGAAGCTTTCTTT.

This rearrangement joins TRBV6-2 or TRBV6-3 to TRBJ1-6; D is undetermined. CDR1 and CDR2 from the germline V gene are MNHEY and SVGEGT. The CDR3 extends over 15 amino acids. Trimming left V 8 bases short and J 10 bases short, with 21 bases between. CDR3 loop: CASRRVLTTGSPLHF. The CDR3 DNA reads TGTGCCAGCCGGAGGGTCCTAACGACGGGCTCACCCCTCCACTTT.

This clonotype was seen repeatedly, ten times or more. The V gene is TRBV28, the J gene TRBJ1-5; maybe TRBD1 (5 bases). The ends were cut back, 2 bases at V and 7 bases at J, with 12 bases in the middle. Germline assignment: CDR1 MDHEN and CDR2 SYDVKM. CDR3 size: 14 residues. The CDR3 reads CASSLPGTAQPQHF. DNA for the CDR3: TGTGCCAGCAGTTTACCCGGGACGGCACAGCCCCAGCATTTT.